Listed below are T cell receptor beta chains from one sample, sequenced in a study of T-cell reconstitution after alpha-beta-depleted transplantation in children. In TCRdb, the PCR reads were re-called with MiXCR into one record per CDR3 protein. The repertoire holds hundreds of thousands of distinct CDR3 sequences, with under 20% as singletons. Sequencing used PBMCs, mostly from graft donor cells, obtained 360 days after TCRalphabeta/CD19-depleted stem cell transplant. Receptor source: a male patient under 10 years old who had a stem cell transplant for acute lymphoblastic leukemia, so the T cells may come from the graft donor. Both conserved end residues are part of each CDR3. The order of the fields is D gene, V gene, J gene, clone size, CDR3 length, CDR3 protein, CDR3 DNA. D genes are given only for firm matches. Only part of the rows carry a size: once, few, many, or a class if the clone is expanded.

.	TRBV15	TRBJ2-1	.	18	CATSRDEQKIATYNEQFF	TGTGCCACCAGCAGAGATGAGCAGAAGATTGCGACCTACAATGAGCAGTTCTTC
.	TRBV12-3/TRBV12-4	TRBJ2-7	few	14	CASSDLRGAYEQYF	TGTGCCAGCAGCGACCTCAGGGGAGCCTACGAGCAGTACTTC
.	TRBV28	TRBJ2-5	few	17	CASSLEVRGAEQETQYF	TGTGCCAGCAGTTTAGAGGTCCGGGGGGCGGAACAAGAGACCCAGTACTTC
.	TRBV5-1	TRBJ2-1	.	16	CASSLGPQGSYNEQFF	TGCGCCAGCAGCTTGGGTCCCCAAGGATCCTACAATGAGCAGTTCTTC
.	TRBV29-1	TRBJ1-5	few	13	CSVGEQVNQPQHF	TGCAGCGTTGGGGAACAGGTCAATCAGCCCCAGCATTTT
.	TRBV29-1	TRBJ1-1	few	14	CSVGEGDMNTEAFF	TGCAGCGTTGGGGAGGGCGACATGAACACTGAAGCTTTCTTT
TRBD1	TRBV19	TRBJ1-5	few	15	CASSPGTGGFQPQHF	TGTGCCAGTAGCCCCGGGACAGGGGGCTTTCAGCCCCAGCATTTT
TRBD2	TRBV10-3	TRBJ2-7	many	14	CAISENGLVQEQYF	TGTGCCATCAGTGAAAATGGACTAGTGCAGGAGCAGTACTTC
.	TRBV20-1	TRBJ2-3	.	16	CSARKAAGLRTDTQYF	TGCAGTGCTAGGAAAGCCGCGGGACTTCGCACAGATACGCAGTATTTT
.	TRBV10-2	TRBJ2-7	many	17	CASSEGPGNLFKYEQYF	TGCGCCAGCAGTGAAGGGCCCGGGAACCTTTTTAAATACGAGCAGTACTTC
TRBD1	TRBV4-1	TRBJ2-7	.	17	CASSQAVFWDRVDEQYF	TGCGCCAGCAGCCAAGCAGTTTTCTGGGACAGGGTTGACGAGCAGTACTTC
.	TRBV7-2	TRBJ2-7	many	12	CASSLGPPEQYF	TGTGCCAGCAGCTTAGGACCCCCCGAGCAGTACTTC
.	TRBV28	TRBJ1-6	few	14	CASTTGFGNSPLHF	TGTGCCAGCACCACCGGATTCGGGAATTCACCCCTCCACTTT
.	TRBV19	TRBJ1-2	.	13	CASSPTANYGYTF	TGTGCCAGTAGCCCAACAGCTAACTATGGCTACACCTTC
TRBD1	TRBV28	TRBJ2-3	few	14	CASSSDRSTDTQYF	TGTGCCAGCAGTTCGGACAGGAGCACAGATACGCAGTATTTT
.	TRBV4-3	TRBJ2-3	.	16	CASSQDGDGDTDTQYF	TGCGCCAGCAGCCAAGATGGGGACGGGGACACAGATACGCAGTATTTT
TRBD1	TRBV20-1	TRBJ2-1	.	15	CSARGTGGAYNEQFF	TGCAGTGCTAGGGGAACAGGGGGCGCCTACAATGAGCAGTTCTTC
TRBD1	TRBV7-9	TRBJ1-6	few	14	CASSTGGGGSPLHF	TGTGCCAGCAGTACAGGGGGCGGTGGTTCACCCCTCCACTTT
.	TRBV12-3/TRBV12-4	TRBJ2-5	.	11	CASSLPPYQYF	TGTGCCAGCAGTTTGCCCCCCTACCAGTACTTC
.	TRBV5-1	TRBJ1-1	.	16	CASSSGAGLTNTEAFF	TGCGCCAGCAGCTCCGGGGCGGGACTCACGAACACTGAAGCTTTCTTT
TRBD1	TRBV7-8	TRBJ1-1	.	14	CASSLERGHTEAFF	TGTGCCAGCAGCTTAGAGAGGGGGCACACTGAAGCTTTCTTT
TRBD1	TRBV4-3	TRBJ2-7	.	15	CASSQTRTGGGEQYF	TGCGCCAGCAGCCAAACCCGGACAGGGGGAGGCGAGCAGTACTTC
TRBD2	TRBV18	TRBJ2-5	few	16	CASSPWGRAGRETQYF	TGTGCCAGCTCACCATGGGGGAGGGCCGGTCGAGAGACCCAGTACTTC
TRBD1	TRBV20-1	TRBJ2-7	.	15	CSARDGQGAEVEQYF	TGCAGTGCTAGAGATGGACAGGGCGCCGAGGTCGAGCAGTACTTC
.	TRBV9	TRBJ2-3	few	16	CASSVGDPQLTDTQYF	TGTGCCAGCAGCGTAGGTGACCCCCAGCTCACAGATACGCAGTATTTT
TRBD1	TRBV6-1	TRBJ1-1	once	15	CASSRDRGKNTEAFF	TGTGCCAGCAGCCGAGACAGGGGGAAGAACACTGAAGCTTTCTTT
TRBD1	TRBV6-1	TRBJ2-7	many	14	CASSPGTGFGEQYF	TGTGCCAGCTCCCCGGGGACAGGGTTCGGCGAGCAGTACTTC
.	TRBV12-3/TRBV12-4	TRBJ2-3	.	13	CASSGGHTDTQYF	TGTGCCAGCAGTGGGGGGCACACAGATACGCAGTATTTT
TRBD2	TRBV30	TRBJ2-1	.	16	CAWSGGGNRTYNEQFF	TGTGCCTGGAGTGGGGGGGGGAACAGGACTTACAATGAGCAGTTCTTC
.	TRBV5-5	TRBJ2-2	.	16	CASSSRGDSNTGELFF	TGTGCCAGCAGCAGCCGTGGGGATTCGAACACCGGGGAGCTGTTTTTT
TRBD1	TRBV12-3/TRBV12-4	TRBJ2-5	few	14	CASRPLGTGETQYF	TGTGCCAGCAGGCCCTTAGGGACAGGGGAGACCCAGTACTTC
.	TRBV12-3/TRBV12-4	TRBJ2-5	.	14	CASSFLRLGETQYF	TGTGCCAGCAGTTTTCTGAGGTTGGGAGAGACCCAGTACTTC
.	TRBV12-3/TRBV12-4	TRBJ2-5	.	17	CASSLWFPGVSQETQYF	TGTGCCAGCAGTTTATGGTTTCCGGGGGTCTCACAAGAGACCCAGTACTTC
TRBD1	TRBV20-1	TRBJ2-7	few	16	CSAIRGIASSSYEQYF	TGCAGTGCCATCAGGGGGATCGCCTCGAGCTCCTACGAGCAGTACTTC
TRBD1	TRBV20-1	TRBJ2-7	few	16	CSATDPTGTGTYEQYF	TGCAGTGCTACAGACCCTACCGGGACAGGGACTTACGAGCAGTACTTC
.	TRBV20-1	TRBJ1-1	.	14	CSARDVRRATEAFF	TGCAGTGCTAGAGATGTCAGGCGGGCCACTGAAGCTTTCTTT
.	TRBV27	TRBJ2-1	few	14	CASSFGPRGIEQFF	TGTGCCAGCAGTTTCGGTCCCCGGGGGATTGAGCAGTTCTTC
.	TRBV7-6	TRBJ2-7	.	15	CASSLAGEVYYEQYF	TGTGCCAGCAGCTTAGCAGGGGAGGTTTACTACGAGCAGTACTTC
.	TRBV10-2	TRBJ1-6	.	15	CASSVIGAGDSPLHF	TGCGCCAGCAGTGTCATAGGGGCAGGTGATTCACCCCTCCACTTT
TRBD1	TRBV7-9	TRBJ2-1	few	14	CASRSGQGWNEQFF	TGTGCCAGCAGATCCGGACAGGGTTGGAATGAGCAGTTCTTC
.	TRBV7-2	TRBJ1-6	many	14	CASSLGGDNSPLHF	TGTGCCAGCAGCTTAGGCGGGGACAATTCACCCCTCCACTTT
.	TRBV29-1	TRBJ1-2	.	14	CSVPPRGASYGYTF	TGCAGCGTCCCACCCCGAGGAGCGAGCTATGGCTACACCTTC
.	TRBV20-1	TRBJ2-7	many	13	CSASRVLSYEQYF	TGCAGTGCTAGCAGGGTACTCTCCTACGAGCAGTACTTC
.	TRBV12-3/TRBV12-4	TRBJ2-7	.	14	CASSLVPSSYEQYF	TGTGCCAGCAGTTTAGTTCCCAGTTCCTACGAGCAGTACTTC
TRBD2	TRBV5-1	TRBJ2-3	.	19	CASSGTSGGHTRSTDTQYF	TGCGCCAGCAGTGGGACTAGCGGGGGACACACGAGGAGCACAGATACGCAGTATTTT
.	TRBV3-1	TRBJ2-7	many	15	CASSPPAGNSYEQYF	TGTGCCAGCAGCCCTCCAGCGGGCAATTCCTACGAGCAGTACTTC
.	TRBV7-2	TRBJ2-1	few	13	CASSFGEYNEQFF	TGTGCCAGCAGCTTTGGTGAGTACAATGAGCAGTTCTTC
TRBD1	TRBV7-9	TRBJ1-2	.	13	CASSLQTGVGYTF	TGTGCCAGCAGCTTACAGACAGGGGTCGGCTACACCTTC
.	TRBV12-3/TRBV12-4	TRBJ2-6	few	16	CASSSRTLSGANVLTF	TGTGCCAGCAGTTCGCGGACGCTCTCTGGGGCCAACGTCCTGACTTTC
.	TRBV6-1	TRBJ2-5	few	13	CASSPTGAGTQYF	TGTGCCAGCAGTCCTACTGGGGCGGGGACCCAGTACTTC
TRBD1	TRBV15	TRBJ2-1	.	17	CATSRLGGTSSYNEQFF	TGTGCCACCAGCAGACTAGGGGGCACGAGCTCCTACAATGAGCAGTTCTTC
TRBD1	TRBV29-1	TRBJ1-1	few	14	CSVGPGQGMSEAFF	TGCAGCGTTGGTCCGGGACAGGGGATGTCTGAAGCTTTCTTT